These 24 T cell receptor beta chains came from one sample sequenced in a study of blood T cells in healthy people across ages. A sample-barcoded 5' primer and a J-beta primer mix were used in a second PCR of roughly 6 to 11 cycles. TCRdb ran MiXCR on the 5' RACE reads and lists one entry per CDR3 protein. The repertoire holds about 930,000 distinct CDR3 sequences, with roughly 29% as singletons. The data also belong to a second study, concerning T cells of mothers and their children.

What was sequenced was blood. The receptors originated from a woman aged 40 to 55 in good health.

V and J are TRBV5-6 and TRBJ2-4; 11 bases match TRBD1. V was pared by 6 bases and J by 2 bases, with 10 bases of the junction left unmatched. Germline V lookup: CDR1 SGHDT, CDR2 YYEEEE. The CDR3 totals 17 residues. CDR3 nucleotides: TGTGCCAGCAACTCGCCCGGGACAGGGGGGACCAAAAACATTCAGTACTTC. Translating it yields CASNSPGTGGTKNIQYF.

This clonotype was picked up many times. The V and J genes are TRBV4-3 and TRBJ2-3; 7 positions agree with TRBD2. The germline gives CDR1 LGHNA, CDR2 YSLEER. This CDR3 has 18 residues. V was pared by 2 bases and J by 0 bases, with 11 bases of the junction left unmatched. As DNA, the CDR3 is TGCGCCAGCAGCCAACTCCCGGGAGGTCAAACTAGCACAGATACGCAGTATTTT. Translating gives CASSQLPGGQTSTDTQYF.

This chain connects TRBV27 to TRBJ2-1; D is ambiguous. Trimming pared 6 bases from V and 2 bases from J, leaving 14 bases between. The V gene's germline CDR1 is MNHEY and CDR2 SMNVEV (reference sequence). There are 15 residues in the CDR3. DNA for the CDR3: TGTGCCAGCAGAAGCCCCCCTTACACCTACAATGAGCAGTTCTTC. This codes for CASRSPPYTYNEQFF.

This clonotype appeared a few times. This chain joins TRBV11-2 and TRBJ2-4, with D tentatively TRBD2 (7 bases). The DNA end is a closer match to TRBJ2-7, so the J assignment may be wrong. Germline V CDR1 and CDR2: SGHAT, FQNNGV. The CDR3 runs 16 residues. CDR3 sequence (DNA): TGTGCCAGCAGCTTAGATCTCGGGGGGCTGAATTACGAGCAGTACTTC. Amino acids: CASSLDLGGLNYEQYF.

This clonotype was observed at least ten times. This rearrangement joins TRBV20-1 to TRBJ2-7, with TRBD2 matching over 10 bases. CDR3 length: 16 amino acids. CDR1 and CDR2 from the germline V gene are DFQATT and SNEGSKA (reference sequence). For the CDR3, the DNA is TGCAGCCGGGGGCCTAGCGGGGGTAAAGCTCTGTACGAGCAGTACTTC. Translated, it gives CSRGPSGGKALYEQYF.

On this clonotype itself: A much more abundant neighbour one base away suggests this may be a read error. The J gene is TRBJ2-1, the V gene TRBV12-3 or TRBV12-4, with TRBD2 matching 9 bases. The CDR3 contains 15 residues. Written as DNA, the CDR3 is TGTGCCAGCAGTCCGGAACTAGCGGGTTACAATGAGCGGTTCTTC. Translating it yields CASSPELAGYNERFF.

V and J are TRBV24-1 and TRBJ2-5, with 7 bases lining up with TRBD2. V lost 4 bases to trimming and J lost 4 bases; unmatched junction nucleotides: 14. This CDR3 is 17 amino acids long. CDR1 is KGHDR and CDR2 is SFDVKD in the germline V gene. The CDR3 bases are TGTGCCACCAGTGACCCGCCGGGACTAACGGGGTCAGAGACCCAGTACTTC. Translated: CATSDPPGLTGSETQYF.

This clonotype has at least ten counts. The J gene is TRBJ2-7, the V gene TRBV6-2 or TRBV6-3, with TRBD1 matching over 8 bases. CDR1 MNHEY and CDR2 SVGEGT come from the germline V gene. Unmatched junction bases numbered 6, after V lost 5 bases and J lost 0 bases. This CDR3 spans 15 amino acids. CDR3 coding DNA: TGTGCCAGCAGTGACGGACAGGGATACTCCTACGAGCAGTACTTC. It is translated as CASSDGQGYSYEQYF.

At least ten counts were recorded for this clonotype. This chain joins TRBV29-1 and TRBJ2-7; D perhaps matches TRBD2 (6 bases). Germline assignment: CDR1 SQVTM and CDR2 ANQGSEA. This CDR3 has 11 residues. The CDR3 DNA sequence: TGCGCGGGGTGGAGGGACTACGAGCAGTACTTC. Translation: CAGWRDYEQYF.

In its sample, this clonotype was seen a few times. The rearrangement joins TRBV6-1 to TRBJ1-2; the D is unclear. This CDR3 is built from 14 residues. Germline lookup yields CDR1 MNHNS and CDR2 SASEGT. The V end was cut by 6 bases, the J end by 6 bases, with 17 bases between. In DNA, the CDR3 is TGTGCCAGCAGCCACACCCTTAAATGGGATGGCTACACCTTC. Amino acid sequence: CASSHTLKWDGYTF.

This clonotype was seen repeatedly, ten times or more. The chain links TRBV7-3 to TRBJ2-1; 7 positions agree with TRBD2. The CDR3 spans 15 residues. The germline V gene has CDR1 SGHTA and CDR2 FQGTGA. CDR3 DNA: TGTGCATGCAGCTCGCTAGCGGCCCGTTACAATGAGCAGTTCTTC. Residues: CACSSLAARYNEQFF. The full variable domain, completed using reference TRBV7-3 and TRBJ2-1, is GAGVSQTPSNKVTEKGKYVELRCDPISGHTALYWYRQSLGQGPEFLIYFQGTGAADDSGLPNDRFFAVRPEGSVSTLKIQRTERGDSAVYLCACSSLAARYNEQFFGPGTRLTVL.

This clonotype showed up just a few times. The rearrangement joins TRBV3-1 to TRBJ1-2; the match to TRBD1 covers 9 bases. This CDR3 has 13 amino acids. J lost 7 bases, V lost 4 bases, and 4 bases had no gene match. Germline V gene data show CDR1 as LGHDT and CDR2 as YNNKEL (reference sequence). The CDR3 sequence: CASSPRTGAGYTF. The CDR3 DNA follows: TGTGCCAGCAGCCCTCGGACAGGGGCTGGCTACACCTTC.

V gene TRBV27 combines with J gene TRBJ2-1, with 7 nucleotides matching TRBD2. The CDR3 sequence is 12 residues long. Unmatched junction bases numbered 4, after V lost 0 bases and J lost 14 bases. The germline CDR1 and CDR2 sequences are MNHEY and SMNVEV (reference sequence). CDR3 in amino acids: CASSLSEGREFF. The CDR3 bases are TGTGCCAGCAGTTTATCCGAGGGGAGGGAGTTCTTC.

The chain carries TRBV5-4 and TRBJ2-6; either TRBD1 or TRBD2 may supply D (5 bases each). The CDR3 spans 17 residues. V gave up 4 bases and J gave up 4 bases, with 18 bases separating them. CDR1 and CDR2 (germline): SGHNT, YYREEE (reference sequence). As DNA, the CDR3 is TGTGCCAGCAGCCAGGGACCTTCCTCGTCGGGGGCCAACGTCCTGACTTTC. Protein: CASSQGPSSSGANVLTF.

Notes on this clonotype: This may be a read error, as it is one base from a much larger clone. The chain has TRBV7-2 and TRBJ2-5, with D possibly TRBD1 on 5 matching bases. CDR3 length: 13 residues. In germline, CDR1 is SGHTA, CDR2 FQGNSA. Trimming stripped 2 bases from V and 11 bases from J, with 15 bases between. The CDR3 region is CASSLTTDNEQYF. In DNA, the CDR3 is TGTGCCAGCAGCTTAACTACGGACAATGAGCAGTACTTC.

This chain's CDR3 is CASSKAVVDTQYF. CDR3 nucleotide sequence: TGTGCCAGCAGCAAGGCCGTGGTAGATACGCAGTATTTT. J is TRBJ2-3 and V is TRBV7-2; D is ambiguous. There are 13 residues in the CDR3. Trimming cost V 5 bases and J 5 bases, with 11 bases left between them. Germline V gene data show CDR1 as SGHTA and CDR2 as FQGNSA. Full variable domain (remainder filled in from reference TRBV7-2 and TRBJ2-3): GAGVSQSPSNKVTEKGKDVELRCDPISGHTALYWYRQSLGQGLEFLIYFQGNSAPDKSGLPSDRFSAERTGGSVSTLTIQRTQQEDSAVYLCASSKAVVDTQYFGPGTRLTVL.

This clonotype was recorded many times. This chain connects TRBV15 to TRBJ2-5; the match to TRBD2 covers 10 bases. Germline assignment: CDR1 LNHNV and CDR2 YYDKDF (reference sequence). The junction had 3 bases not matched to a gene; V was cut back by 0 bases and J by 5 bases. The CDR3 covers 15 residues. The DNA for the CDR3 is TGTGCCACCAGCAGAGACGCTAGCGGGGGCGAGACCCAGTACTTC. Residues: CATSRDASGGETQYF.

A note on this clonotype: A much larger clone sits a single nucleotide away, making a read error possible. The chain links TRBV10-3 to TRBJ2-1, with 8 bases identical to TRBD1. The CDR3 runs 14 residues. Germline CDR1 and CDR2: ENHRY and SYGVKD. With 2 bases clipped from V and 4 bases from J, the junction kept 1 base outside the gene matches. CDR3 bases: TGTGCCATCAGTGAGGACAGGGGTTACAATGAGCAGTTCTTC. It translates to CAISEDRGYNEQFF.

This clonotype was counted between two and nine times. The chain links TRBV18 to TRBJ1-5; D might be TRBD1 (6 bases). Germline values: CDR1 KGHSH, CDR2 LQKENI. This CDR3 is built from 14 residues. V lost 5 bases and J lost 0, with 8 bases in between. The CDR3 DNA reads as TGTGCCAGCTCAGGACAGCTTAGCAATCAGCCCCAGCATTTT. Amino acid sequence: CASSGQLSNQPQHF.

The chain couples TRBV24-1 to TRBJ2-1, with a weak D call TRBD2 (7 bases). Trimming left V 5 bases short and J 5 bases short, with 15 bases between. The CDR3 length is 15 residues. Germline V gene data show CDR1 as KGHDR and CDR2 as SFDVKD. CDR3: CATSARGARNNEQFF. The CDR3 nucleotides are TGTGCCACCAGTGCCCGGGGGGCAAGGAACAATGAGCAGTTCTTC.

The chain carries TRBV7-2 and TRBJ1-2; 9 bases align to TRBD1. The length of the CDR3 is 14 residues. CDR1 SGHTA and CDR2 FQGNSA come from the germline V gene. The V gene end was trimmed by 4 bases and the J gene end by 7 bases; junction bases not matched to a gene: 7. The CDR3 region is CASSSGQGIGGYTF. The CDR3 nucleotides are TGTGCCAGCAGCTCAGGACAGGGGATAGGTGGCTACACCTTC.

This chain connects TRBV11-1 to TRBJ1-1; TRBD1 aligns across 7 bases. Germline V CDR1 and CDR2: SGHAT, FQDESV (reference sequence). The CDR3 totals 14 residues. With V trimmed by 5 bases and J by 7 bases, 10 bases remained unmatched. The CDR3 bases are TGTGCCAGCAGCAAACAACAGGGGATAGGTGAAGCTTTCTTT. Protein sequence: CASSKQQGIGEAFF.

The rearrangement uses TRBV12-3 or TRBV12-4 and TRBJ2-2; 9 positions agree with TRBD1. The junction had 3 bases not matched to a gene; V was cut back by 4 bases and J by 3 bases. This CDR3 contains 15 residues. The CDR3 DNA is TGTGCCAGCAGTTCGGGGACAGGGTACACCGGGGAGCTGTTTTTT. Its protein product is CASSSGTGYTGELFF.

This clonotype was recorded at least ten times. The CDR3 reads CASSFQAGGLGNTQYF. The CDR3 bases are TGTGCCAGCAGTTTCCAAGCGGGGGGGCTTGGAAATACGCAGTATTTT. This sequence joins TRBV12-3 or TRBV12-4 and TRBJ2-3; the match to TRBD2 covers 10 bases. The CDR3 covers 16 residues. After removal of 3 bases from V and 7 bases from J, the junction contained 10 bases not matched to a gene.